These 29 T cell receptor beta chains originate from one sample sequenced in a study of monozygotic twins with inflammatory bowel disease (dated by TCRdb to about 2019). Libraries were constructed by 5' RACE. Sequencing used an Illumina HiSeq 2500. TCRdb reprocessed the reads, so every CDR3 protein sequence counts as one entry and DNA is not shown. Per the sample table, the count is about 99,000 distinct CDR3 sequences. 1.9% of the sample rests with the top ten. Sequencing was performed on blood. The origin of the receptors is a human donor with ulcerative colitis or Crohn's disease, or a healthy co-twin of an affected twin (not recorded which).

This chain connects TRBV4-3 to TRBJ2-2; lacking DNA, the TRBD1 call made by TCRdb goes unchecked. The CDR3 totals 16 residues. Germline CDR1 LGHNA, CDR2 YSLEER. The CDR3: CASSQDYQGAGGELFF.

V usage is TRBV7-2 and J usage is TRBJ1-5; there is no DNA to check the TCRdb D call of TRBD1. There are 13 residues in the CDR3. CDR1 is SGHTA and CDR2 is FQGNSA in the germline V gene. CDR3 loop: CASSLVGQGTPHF.

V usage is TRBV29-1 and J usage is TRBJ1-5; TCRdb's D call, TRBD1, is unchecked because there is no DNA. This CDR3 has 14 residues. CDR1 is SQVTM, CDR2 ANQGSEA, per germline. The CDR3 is CSVATGTGDQPQHF. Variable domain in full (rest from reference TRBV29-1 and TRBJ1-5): SAVISQKPSRDICQRGTSLTIQCQVDSQVTMMFWYRQQPGQSLTLIATANQGSEATYESGFVIDKFPISRPNLTFSTLTVSNMSPEDSSIYLCSVATGTGDQPQHFGDGTRLSIL.

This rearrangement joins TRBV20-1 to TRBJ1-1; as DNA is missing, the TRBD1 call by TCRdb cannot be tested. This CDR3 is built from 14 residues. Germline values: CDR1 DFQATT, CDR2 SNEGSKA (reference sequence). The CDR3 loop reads CSARTGGSSTEAFF.

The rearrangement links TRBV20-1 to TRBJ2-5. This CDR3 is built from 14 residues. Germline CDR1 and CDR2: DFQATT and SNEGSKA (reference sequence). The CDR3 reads CSAREPTGVETQYF.

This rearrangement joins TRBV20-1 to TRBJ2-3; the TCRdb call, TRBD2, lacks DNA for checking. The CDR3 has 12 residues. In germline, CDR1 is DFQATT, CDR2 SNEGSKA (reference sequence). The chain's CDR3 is CSAEGGADTQYF.

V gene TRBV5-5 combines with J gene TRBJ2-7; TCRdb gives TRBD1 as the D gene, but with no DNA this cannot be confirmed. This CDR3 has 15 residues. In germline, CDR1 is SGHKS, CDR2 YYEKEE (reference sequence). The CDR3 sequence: CASSLVGQGAYEQYF.

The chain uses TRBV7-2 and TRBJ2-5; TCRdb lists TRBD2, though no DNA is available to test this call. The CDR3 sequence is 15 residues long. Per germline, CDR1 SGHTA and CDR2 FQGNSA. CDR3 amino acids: CASSLYTLGLETQYF.

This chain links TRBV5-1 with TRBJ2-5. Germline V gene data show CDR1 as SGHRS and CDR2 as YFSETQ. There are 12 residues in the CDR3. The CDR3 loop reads CASSQLKETQYF.

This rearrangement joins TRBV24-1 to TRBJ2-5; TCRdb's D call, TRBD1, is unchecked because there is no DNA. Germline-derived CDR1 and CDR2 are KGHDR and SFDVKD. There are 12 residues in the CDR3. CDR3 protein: CATSDIGTGLLF.

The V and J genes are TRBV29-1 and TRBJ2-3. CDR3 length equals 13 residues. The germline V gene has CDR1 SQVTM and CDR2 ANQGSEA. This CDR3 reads CSGDTRGTDTQYF.

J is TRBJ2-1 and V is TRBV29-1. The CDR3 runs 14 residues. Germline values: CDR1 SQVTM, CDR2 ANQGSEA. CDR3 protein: CSAEIGNSYNEQFF.

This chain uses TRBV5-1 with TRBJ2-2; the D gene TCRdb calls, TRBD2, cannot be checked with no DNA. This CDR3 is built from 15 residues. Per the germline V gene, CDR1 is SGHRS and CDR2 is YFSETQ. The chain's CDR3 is CASSLTSQNTGELFF. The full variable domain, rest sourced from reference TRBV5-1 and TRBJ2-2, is KAGVTQTPRYLIKTRGQQVTLSCSPISGHRSVSWYQQTPGQGLQFLFEYFSETQRNKGNFPGRFSGRQFSNSRSEMNVSTLELGDSALYLCASSLTSQNTGELFFGEGSRLTVL.

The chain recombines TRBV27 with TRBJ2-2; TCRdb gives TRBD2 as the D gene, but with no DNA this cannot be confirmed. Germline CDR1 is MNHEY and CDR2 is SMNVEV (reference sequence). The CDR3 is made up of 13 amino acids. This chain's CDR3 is CASSPGLGDSLFF.

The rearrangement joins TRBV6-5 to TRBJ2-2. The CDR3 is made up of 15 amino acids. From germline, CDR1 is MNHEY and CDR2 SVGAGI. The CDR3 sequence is CASSYFLSSTGELFF.

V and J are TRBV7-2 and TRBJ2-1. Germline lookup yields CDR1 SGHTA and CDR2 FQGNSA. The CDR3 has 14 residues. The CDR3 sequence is CASSLVLTDNEQFF.

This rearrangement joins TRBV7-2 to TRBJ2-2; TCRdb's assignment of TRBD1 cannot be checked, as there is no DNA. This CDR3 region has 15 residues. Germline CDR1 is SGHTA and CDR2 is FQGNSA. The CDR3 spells CASSSQGVPVGELFF.

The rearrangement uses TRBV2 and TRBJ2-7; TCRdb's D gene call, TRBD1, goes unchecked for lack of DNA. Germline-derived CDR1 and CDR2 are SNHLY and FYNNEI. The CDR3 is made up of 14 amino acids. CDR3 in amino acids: CASSTIMTRQGQYF.

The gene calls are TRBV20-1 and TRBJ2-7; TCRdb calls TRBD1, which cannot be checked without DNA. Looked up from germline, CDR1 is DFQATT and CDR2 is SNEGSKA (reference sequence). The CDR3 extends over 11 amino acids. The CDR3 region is CSAPGFHEQYF.

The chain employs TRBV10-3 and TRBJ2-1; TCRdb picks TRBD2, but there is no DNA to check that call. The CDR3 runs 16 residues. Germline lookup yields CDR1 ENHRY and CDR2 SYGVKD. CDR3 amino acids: CAISDPGTSGRNEQFF.

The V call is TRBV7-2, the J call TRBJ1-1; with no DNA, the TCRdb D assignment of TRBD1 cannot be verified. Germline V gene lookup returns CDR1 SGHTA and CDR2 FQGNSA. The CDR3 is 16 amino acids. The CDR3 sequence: CASSKQGARRRPEAFF.

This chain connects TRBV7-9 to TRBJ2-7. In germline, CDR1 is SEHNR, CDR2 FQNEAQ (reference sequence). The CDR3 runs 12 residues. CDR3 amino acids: CASSSLPVEQYF.

The CDR3 sequence is CASCSGVCDEQFF. The V call is TRBV5-1, the J call TRBJ2-1; checking the TCRdb D call of TRBD1 is not possible without DNA. The CDR3 is 13 residues long. Per germline, CDR1 SGHRS and CDR2 YFSETQ. Drawing the rest from reference TRBV5-1 and TRBJ2-1, the complete variable domain is KAGVTQTPRYLIKTRGQQVTLSCSPISGHRSVSWYQQTPGQGLQFLFEYFSETQRNKGNFPGRFSGRQFSNSRSEMNVSTLELGDSALYLCASCSGVCDEQFFGPGTRLTVL.

The CDR3 region is CASSPRGDRDQETQYF. The chain employs TRBV5-4 and TRBJ2-5; TCRdb's assignment of TRBD1 cannot be checked, as there is no DNA. The CDR3 has 16 residues. CDR1 SGHNT and CDR2 YYREEE come from the germline V gene (reference sequence).

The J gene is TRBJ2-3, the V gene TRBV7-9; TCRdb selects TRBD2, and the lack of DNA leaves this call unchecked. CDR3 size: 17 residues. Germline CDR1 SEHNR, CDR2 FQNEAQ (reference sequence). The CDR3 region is CASSWDFQSPSTDTQYF. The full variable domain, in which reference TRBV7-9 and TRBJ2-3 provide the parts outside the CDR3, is DTGVSQNPRHKITKRGQNVTFRCDPISEHNRLYWYRQTLGQGPEFLTYFQNEAQLEKSRLLSDRFSAERPKGSFSTLEIQRTEQGDSAMYLCASSWDFQSPSTDTQYFGPGTRLTVL.

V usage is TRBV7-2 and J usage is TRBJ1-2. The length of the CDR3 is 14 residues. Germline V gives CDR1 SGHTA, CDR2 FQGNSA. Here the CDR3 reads CASSLGEVLYGYTF.

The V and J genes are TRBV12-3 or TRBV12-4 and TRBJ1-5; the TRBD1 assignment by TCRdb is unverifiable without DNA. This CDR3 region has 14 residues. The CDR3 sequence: CASSLTGYDQPQHF.

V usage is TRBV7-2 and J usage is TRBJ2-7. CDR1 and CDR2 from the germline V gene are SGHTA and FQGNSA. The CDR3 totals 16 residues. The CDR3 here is CASTQRVLSTKDEQYF.

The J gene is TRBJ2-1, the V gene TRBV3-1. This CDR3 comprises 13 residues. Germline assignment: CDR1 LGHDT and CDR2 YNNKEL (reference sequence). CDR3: CASSQDRMGEQFF.